There are a few counts of the clone carrying this T cell receptor beta chain. Its antigen is still unknown. As it was prepared, the TCRbeta library received unique molecular identifiers. MiXCR was run by TCRdb on the PCR reads, yielding one entry per CDR3 protein. The sample shows around 440,000 distinct CDR3 sequences, 10% to 13% of them seen only once. The sample belongs to a study of T-cell reconstitution after alpha-beta-depleted transplantation in children. Study conclusions and caveats: T-cell numbers and diversity one year post-transplant derived largely from freshly generated T cells. About two months after transplant, alpha-beta T cells reportedly came from several hundred expanded graft clones.

Germline assignment: CDR1 KGHSH and CDR2 LQKENI. The CDR3 is 16 residues long. With 0 bases clipped from V and 5 bases from J, the junction kept 6 bases outside the gene matches. Here the sequenced sample was PBMCs, taken before TCRalphabeta/CD19-depleted stem cell transplant. The receptor's source is a child aged 2-15 years with inherited bone marrow failure, due to receive a stem cell transplant. The chain uses TRBV18 and TRBJ2-1; 8 nucleotides match TRBD2. CDR3 coding DNA: TGTGCCAGCTCACCACCTGGCGGGAGGACCGACAATGAGCAGTTCTTC. It encodes CASSPPGGRTDNEQFF.